This T cell receptor (beta chain) was captured by sequencing in a study of cytomegalovirus exposure and HLA in healthy donors. The PCR contained 60 Vbeta and 13 Jbeta primers. Sequenced by immunoSEQ multiplex PCR; TCRdb stores in-frame clones only, minus some. The sample contains 95,000 to 150,000 clones, around 75% of which appear only once. The clonotype comes from a man aged 55 to 69 in good health and CMV-seropositive. Material: PBMCs.

The CDR3 loop reads CASGFQQGIGYEQYF. The CDR3 bases are TGTGCTAGTGGTTTTCAACAGGGAATTGGATACGAGCAGTACTTC. The V gene is TRBV12-5, the J gene TRBJ2-7; a possible D gene is TRBD1 (6 bases). CDR1 is LGHNT, CDR2 FRNRAP, per germline. The CDR3 consists of 15 residues. The V end lost 3 bases, the J end lost 4 bases, and 16 bases lay between the germline ends.